Listed here is a single T cell receptor beta chain. Antigen unknown. Losses at the gene ends were 7 bases for V and 5 bases for J; bases not matched to a gene: 3. CDR1 MDHEN and CDR2 SYDVKM come from the germline V gene. There are 13 residues in the CDR3. This entry is derived from a study of cytomegalovirus exposure and HLA in healthy donors. Overall study: There were 90 million to 130 million unique TCR beta sequences, drawn from approximately 180 million T cells, in an earlier analysis. Study-wide points: A list of more than 150 TCR beta chains associated with cytomegalovirus was given. In a later analysis, parvovirus B19, influenza, CMV and Epstein-Barr virus appeared linked to several top co-occurrence clusters. V- and J-gene trimming in TCR beta was tied to a missense DCLRE1C variant by an analysis performed later.

The PCR used 60 Vbeta and 13 Jbeta primers. Data came from immunoSEQ multiplex PCR; TCRdb stores just in-frame clones and leaves some out. Among about 160,000 clones listed, around 84% were seen once. The specimen sequenced was PBMCs. This clonotype originated in a male donor in good health and CMV-seropositive. The genes are TRBV28 and TRBJ2-1; TRBD2 matches 9 bases. Here the CDR3 DNA reads TGTGCCAGCAAGGTAGCGGGAGACAATGAGCAGTTCTTC. Protein: CASKVAGDNEQFF.